This T cell receptor beta chain was observed in a study of blood T cell repertoires in COVID-19. Study as a whole: Sites across the United States, Italy and Spain contributed samples from acute and convalescent COVID-19. The analysed material was cDNA or gDNA that came from T cells, B-cell-depleted T cells, or PBMCs.

From germline, CDR1 is SGHDN and CDR2 FVKESK. Trimming cost V 4 bases and J 2 bases; bases outside gene matches: 7. The CDR3 loop spans 16 amino acids. Per the study methods: Counts of nucleated cells, estimated from reference gene primer amplification, were obtained. Method: immunoSEQ multiplex PCR; TCRdb's copy keeps in-frame clones and lacks some. Clonal size and the V and J genes are those of that table, whereas D and trimming came from the DNA. The sample lists about 140,000 clones; roughly 85% were seen once. This TCR was sampled from a man aged 50 to 59 with acute or convalescent COVID-19. The chain joins TRBV14 to TRBJ1-3, with TRBD1 identical over 8 bases. Sequencing was done on a sample of peripheral blood. CDR3 sequence (DNA): TGTGCCAGCAGCCGACAGGGGATGAGCGCTGGAAACACCATATATTTT. The encoded protein is CASSRQGMSAGNTIYF.